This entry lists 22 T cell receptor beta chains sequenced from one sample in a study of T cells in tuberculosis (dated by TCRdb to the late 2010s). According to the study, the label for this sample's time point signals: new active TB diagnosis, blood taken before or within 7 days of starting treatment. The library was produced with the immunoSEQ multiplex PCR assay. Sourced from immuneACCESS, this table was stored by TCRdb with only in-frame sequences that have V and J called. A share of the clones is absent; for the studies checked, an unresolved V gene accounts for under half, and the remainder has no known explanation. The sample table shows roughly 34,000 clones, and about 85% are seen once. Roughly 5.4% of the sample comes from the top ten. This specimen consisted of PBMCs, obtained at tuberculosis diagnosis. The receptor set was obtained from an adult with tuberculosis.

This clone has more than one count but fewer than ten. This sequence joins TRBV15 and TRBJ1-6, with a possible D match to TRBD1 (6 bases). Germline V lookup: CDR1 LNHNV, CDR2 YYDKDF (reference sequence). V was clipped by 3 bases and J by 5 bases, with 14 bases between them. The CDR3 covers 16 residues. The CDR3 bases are TGTGCCACCAGCAGGTCCAGGGGTTCTAATAATTCACCCCTCCACTTT. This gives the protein CATSRSRGSNNSPLHF.

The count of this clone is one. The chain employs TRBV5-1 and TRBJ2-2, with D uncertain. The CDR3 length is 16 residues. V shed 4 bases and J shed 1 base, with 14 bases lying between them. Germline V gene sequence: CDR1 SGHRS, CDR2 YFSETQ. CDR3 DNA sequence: TGCGCCAGCAGCCCTACCGCCGGGTGGAACACCGGGGAGCTGTTTTTT. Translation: CASSPTAGWNTGELFF.

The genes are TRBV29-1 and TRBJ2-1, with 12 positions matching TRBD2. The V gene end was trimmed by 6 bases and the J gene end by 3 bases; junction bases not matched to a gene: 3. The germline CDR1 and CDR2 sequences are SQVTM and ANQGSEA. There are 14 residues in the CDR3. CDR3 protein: CSVETSGSYNEQFF. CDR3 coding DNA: TGCAGCGTCGAGACTAGCGGGAGCTACAATGAGCAGTTCTTC.

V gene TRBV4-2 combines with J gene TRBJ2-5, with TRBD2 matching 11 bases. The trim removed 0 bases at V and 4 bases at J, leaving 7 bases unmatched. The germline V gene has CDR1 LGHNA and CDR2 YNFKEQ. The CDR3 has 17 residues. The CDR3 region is CASSQEALAGGVETQYF. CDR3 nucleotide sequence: TGTGCCAGCAGCCAAGAGGCCCTAGCGGGAGGAGTAGAGACCCAGTACTTC.

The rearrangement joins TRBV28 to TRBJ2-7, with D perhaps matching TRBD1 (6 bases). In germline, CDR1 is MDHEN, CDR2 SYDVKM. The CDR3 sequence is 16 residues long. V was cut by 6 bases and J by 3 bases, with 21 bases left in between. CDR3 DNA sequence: TGTGCCAGCAGAAGCAATGGGGACATCGCAAACTACGAGCAGTACTTC. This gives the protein CASRSNGDIANYEQYF.

In DNA, the CDR3 is TGTGCCAGTACCCCAGGGTGGATGTCTGGGGCCAACGTCCTGACTTTC. Its translation: CASTPGWMSGANVLTF. The chain uses TRBV19 and TRBJ2-6; tentatively, D is TRBD1 (5 bases). The germline CDR1 and CDR2 sequences are LNHDA and SQIVND (reference sequence). CDR3 length: 16 amino acids. Trimming cost V 7 bases and J 1 base, with 14 bases left between them.

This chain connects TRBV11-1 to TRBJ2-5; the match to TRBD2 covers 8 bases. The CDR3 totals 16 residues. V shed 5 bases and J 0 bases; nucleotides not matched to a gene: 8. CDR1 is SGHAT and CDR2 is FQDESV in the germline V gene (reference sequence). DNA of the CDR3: TGTGCCAGCAGCCGCGGTACGGGAGGGGACCAAGAGACCCAGTACTTC. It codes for CASSRGTGGDQETQYF.

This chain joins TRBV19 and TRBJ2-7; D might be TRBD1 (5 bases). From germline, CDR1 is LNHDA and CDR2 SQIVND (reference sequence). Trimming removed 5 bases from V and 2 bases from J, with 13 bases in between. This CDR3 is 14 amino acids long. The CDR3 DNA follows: TGTGCCAGTAGTTTAGGACAAAGCACCTACGAGCAGTACTTC. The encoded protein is CASSLGQSTYEQYF.

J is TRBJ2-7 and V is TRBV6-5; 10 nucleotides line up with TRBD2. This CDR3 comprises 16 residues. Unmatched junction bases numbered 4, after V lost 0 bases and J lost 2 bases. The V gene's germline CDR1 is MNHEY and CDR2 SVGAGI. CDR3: CASSYSGLAETYEQYF. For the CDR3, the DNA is TGTGCCAGCAGTTACTCCGGACTAGCGGAAACCTACGAGCAGTACTTC.

This CDR3 is CASSPSTRTIYEQYF. CDR3 nucleotide sequence: TGTGCCAGCAGTCCCTCGACTAGGACGATATACGAGCAGTACTTC. The V and J genes are TRBV6-1 and TRBJ2-7, with a weak D call TRBD2 (6 bases). V was pared by 5 bases and J by 4 bases, with 18 bases between. The CDR3 spans 15 residues. Germline CDR1 MNHNS, CDR2 SASEGT.

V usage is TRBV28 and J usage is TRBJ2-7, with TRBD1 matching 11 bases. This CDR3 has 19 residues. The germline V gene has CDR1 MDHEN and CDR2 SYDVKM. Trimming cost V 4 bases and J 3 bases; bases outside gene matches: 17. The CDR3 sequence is CASSSMNTPGQGVLYEQYF. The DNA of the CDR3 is TGTGCCAGCAGTTCCATGAACACCCCGGGACAGGGGGTCCTCTACGAGCAGTACTTC.

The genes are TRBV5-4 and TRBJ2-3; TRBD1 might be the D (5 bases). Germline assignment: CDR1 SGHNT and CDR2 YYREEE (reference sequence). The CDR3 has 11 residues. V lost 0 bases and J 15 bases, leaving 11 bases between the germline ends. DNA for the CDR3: TGTGCCAGCAGCTTGGCTGGGGCATCTTATTTT. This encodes CASSLAGASYF.

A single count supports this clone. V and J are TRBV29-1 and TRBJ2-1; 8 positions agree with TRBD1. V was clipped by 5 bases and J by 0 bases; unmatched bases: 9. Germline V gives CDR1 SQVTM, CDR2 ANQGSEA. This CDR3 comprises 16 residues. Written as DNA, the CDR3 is TGCAGCGTTCAGTCCGACGGACAGGGCTCCTACAATGAGCAGTTCTTC. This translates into CSVQSDGQGSYNEQFF.

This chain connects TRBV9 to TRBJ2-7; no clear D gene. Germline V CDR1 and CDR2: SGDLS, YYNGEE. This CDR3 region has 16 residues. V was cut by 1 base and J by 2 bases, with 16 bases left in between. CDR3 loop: CASSVKRPLFTYEQYF. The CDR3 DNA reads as TGTGCCAGCAGCGTAAAGAGGCCACTTTTCACCTACGAGCAGTACTTC.

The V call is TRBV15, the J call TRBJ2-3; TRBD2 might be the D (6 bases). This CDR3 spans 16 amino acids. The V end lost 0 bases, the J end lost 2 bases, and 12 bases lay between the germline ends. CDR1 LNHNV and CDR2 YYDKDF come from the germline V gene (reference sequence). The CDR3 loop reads CATSRDAGTSTDTQYF. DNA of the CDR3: TGTGCCACCAGCAGAGATGCGGGAACCTCCACAGATACGCAGTATTTT. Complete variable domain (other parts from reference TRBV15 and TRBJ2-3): DAMVIQNPRYQVTQFGKPVTLSCSQTLNHNVMYWYQQKSSQAPKLLFHYYDKDFNNEADTPDNFQSRRPNTSFCFLDIRSPGLGDTAMYLCATSRDAGTSTDTQYFGPGTRLTVL.

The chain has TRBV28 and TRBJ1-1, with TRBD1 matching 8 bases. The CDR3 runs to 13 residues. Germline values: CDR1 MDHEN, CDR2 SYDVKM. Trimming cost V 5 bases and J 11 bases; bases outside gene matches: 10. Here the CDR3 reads CASSGGTGGRAFF. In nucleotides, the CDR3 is TGTGCCAGCAGTGGGGGGACAGGTGGTAGGGCTTTCTTT.

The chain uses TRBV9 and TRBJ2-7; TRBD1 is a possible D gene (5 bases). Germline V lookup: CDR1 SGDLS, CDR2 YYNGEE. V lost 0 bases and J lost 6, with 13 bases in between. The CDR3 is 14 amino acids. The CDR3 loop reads CASSVVAGKGEQYF. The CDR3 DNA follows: TGTGCCAGCAGCGTAGTGGCAGGGAAAGGCGAGCAGTACTTC.

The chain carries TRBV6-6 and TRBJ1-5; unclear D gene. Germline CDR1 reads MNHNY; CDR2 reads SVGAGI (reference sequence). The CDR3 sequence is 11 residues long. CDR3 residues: CASGPTQPQHF. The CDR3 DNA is TGTGCGTCAGGCCCAACGCAGCCCCAGCATTTT.

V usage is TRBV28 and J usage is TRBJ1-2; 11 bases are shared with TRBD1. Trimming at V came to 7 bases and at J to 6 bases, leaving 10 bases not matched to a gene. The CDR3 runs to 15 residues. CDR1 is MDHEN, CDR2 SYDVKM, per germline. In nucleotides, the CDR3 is TGTGCCAGCATAAGGACAGGGGGCGCTTTGGATGGCTACACCTTC. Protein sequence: CASIRTGGALDGYTF.

For the CDR3, the DNA is TGCGCCAGCAGCTTGGTGCCGTCAGGGGGCTACAATGAGCAGTTCTTC. Encoded protein: CASSLVPSGGYNEQFF. The rearrangement joins TRBV5-1 to TRBJ2-1; 7 bases agree with TRBD1. The CDR3 has 16 amino acids. Trimming at V came to 0 bases and at J to 3 bases, leaving 6 bases not matched to a gene. Germline V gives CDR1 SGHRS, CDR2 YFSETQ.

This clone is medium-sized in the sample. This chain's CDR3 is CASSEGDRGDLGSEAFF. As DNA, the CDR3 is TGTGCCAGTTCAGAAGGGGACAGGGGAGACCTAGGCTCTGAAGCTTTCTTT. V and J are TRBV27 and TRBJ1-1; 10 bases are shared with TRBD1. This CDR3 contains 17 residues. The trim removed 9 bases at V and 6 bases at J, leaving 19 bases unmatched. The germline V gene has CDR1 MNHEY and CDR2 SMNVEV (reference sequence).

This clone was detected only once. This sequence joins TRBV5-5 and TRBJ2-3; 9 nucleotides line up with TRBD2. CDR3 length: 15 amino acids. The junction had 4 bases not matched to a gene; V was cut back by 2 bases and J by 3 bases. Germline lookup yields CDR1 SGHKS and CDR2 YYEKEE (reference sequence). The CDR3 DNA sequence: TGTGCCAGCAGCTTTGGCCTAGCGGGGACAGATACGCAGTATTTT. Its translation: CASSFGLAGTDTQYF.